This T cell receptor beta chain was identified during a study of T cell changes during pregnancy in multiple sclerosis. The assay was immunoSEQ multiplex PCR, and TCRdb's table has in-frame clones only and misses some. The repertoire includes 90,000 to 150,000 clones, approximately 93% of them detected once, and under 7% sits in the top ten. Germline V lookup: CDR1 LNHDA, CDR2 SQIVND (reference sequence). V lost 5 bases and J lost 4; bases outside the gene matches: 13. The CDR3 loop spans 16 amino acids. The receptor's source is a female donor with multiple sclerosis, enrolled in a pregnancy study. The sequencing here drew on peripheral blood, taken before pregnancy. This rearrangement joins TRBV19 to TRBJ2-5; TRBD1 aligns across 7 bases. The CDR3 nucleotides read TGTGCCAGTAGTCCAGACCGGGACAGTGGGGGAGAGACCCAGTACTTC. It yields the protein CASSPDRDSGGETQYF.